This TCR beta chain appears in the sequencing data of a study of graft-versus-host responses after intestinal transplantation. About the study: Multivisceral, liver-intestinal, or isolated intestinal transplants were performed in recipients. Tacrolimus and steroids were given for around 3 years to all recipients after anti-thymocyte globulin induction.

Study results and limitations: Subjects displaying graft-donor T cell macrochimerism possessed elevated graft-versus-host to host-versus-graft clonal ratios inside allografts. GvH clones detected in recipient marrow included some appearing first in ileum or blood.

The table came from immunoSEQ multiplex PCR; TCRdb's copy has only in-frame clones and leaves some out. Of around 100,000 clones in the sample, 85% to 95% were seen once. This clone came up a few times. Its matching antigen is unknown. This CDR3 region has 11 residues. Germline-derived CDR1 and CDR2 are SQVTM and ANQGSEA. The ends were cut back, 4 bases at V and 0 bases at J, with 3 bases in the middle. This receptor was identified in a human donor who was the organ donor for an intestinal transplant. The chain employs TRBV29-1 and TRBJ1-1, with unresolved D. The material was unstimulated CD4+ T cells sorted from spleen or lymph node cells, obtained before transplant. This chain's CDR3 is CSVGLNTEAFF. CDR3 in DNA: TGCAGCGTTGGACTGAACACTGAAGCTTTCTTT.